This entry features one T cell receptor (beta chain) sequence. In the study's own analysis: Amplification from reference gene primers served as the basis for estimated nucleated cell counts. The data were produced by immunoSEQ multiplex PCR, yet TCRdb's version contains in-frame clones alone and is incomplete. V and J calls and clone size are given by that table; D and trimming were obtained from the DNA. The repertoire has more than 150,000 clones, almost 85% of them found once; the top ten carry approximately 11%. Germline loops: CDR1 KGHDR, CDR2 SFDVKD. The CDR3 has 14 amino acids. After removal of 4 bases from V and 5 bases from J, the junction contained 4 bases not matched to a gene. Two consecutive negative NP/OP PCR tests, clearance, or resolved symptoms defined Cohort 3 recovery. This sample was included in a study of blood T cell repertoires in COVID-19.

The TCR comes from a middle-aged man who had recovered from COVID-19. The material sequenced was PBMCs or T cells enriched from blood (not recorded which). The chain recombines TRBV24-1 with TRBJ1-5, with TRBD1 matching 7 bases. Here the CDR3 reads CATSDWQGDQPQHF. The CDR3 nucleotides are TGTGCCACCAGTGACTGGCAGGGGGATCAGCCCCAGCATTTT.